This T cell receptor beta chain is from a study of blood T cell repertoires in COVID-19. Background on the study: The United States, Italy and Spain provided the acute and convalescent COVID-19 samples. Nucleic acid was either cDNA or gDNA, and it came from T cells, B-cell-depleted T cells, or PBMCs.

This clone was counted only a few times. Germline V gene sequence: CDR1 GTSNPN, CDR2 SVGIG (reference sequence). Trimming removed 3 bases from V and 3 bases from J, with 20 bases in between. The CDR3 is made up of 16 amino acids. The repertoire was sequenced with immunoSEQ multiplex PCR; TCRdb's copy has only in-frame clones and lacks some. The data contain some 150,000 clones, approximately 81% of them singletons. The source is a woman aged 60-75 years with active or convalescent COVID-19. The genes are TRBV30 and TRBJ2-5; no clear D. Sequencing was carried out using peripheral blood. The CDR3 DNA is TGTGCCTGGAGGCGCCGAGGTCAGTCAGTAAAAGAGACCCAGTACTTC. It encodes CAWRRRGQSVKETQYF.